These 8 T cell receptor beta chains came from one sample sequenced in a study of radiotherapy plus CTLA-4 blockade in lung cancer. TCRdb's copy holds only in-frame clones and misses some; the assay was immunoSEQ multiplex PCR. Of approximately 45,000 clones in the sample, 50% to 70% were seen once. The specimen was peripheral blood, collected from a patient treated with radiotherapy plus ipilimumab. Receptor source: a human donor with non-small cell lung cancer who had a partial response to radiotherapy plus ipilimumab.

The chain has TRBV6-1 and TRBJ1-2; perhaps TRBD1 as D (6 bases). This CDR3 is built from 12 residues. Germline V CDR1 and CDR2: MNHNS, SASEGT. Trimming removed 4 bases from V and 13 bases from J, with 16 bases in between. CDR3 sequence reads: CASSVDRTGLTF. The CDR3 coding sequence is TGTGCCAGCAGTGTAGACAGGACGGGCCTCACCTTC.

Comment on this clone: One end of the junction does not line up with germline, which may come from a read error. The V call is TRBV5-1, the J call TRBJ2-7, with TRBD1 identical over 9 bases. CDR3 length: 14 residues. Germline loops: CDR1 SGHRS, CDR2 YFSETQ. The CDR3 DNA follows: TGTGCCAGCAGCACGGGACAGGGAATCTACGAGCAGTACTTC. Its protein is CASSTGQGIYEQYF.

CDR3 DNA sequence: TGTGCCTCAGGGGCAATTGGATCGAATGAGCAGTTCTTC. Translating it yields CASGAIGSNEQFF. V usage is TRBV7-7 and J usage is TRBJ2-1; perhaps TRBD1 as D (6 bases). Per the germline V gene, CDR1 is SSHAT and CDR2 is FNYEAQ (reference sequence). The CDR3 runs 13 residues. V lost 11 bases and J 7 bases, leaving 18 bases between the germline ends.

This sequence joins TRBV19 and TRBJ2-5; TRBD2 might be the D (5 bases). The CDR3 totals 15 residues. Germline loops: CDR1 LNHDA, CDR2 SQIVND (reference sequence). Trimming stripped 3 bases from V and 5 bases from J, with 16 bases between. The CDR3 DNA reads TGTGCCAGTAGTATCGGACCCGGACTTGCGGAGACCCAGTACTTC. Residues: CASSIGPGLAETQYF.

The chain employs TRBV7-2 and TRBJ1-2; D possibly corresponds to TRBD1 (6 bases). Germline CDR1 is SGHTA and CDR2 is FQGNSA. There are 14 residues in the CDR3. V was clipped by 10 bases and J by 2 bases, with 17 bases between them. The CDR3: CATSTGPTNYGYTF. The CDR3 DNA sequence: TGTGCCACCTCAACAGGGCCCACAAACTATGGCTACACCTTC.

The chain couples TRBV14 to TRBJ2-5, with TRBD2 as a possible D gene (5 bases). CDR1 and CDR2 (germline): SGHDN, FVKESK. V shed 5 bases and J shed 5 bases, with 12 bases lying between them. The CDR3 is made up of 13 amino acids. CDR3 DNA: TGTGCCAGCAGCTCTCGGGGAGAGGAGACCCAGTACTTC. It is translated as CASSSRGEETQYF.

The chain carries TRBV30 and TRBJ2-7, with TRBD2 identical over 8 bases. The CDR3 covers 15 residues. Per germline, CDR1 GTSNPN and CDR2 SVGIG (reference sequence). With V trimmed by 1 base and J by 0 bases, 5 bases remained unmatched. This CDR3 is CAWSAIGLASYEQYF. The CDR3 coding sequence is TGTGCCTGGAGTGCAATAGGACTAGCCTCCTACGAGCAGTACTTC.

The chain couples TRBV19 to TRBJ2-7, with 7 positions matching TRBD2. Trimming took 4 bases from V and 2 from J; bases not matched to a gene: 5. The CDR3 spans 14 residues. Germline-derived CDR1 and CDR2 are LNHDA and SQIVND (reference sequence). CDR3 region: CASSTAAGPYEQYF. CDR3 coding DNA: TGTGCCAGTAGTACCGCAGCGGGGCCCTACGAGCAGTACTTC.